Listed below are T cell receptor beta chains from one sample, sequenced in a study of T cells in Graves' hyperthyroidism and ophthalmopathy. TCRdb reprocessed the multiplex PCR reads via MiXCR and lists one record per CDR3 protein. Among around 530,000 distinct CDR3 sequences listed, roughly 17% were seen once. Sequencing was done on a sample of blood. These receptors all come from a woman under 30 with Graves' ophthalmopathy. Each CDR3 is given with its conserved first and last residue. Each record gives: V gene, J gene, CDR3 protein.

V gene: TRBV14
J gene: TRBJ2-4
CDR3 protein: CASSQPGGIQYF

V gene: TRBV28
J gene: TRBJ1-5
CDR3 protein: CASTRGVGHNQPQHF

V gene: TRBV4-2
J gene: TRBJ2-3
CDR3 protein: CASSQGGRADTRYF

V gene: TRBV6-2/TRBV6-3
J gene: TRBJ1-2
CDR3 protein: CASSYSTQTGAGYTF

V gene: TRBV28
J gene: TRBJ2-7
CDR3 protein: CASSDRAPGTYEQYF

V gene: TRBV5-1
J gene: TRBJ1-2
CDR3 protein: CASSSMGQGTYGYTF

V gene: TRBV2
J gene: TRBJ2-7
CDR3 protein: CASSWDVSYEQYF

V gene: TRBV30
J gene: TRBJ1-5
CDR3 protein: CAWSVPRGAQHF

V gene: TRBV20-1
J gene: TRBJ1-4
CDR3 protein: CSASGPTLKKLFF

V gene: TRBV6-2/TRBV6-3
J gene: TRBJ1-2
CDR3 protein: CASSQVLYGYTF

V gene: TRBV6-1
J gene: TRBJ2-1
CDR3 protein: CASSEAIGGSYNEQFF

V gene: TRBV12-3/TRBV12-4
J gene: TRBJ2-7
CDR3 protein: CASSYRLDGEQYF

V gene: TRBV7-3
J gene: TRBJ2-3
CDR3 protein: CASSLGRGGQADTQYF

V gene: TRBV4-3
J gene: TRBJ1-1
CDR3 protein: CASSQEGVMNTEAFF

V gene: TRBV13
J gene: TRBJ1-1
CDR3 protein: CASSLRGLREAFF

V gene: TRBV25-1
J gene: TRBJ2-2
CDR3 protein: CASSERLVRTGELFF

V gene: TRBV20-1
J gene: TRBJ2-5
CDR3 protein: CSARVAGGFETQYF

V gene: TRBV7-9
J gene: TRBJ2-3
CDR3 protein: CASSPKSGGGTDTQYF

V gene: TRBV4-1
J gene: TRBJ1-5
CDR3 protein: CASSQDPDRVIELSNQPQHF

V gene: TRBV29-1
J gene: TRBJ2-7
CDR3 protein: CSVGGLAGGPVYEQYF

V gene: TRBV18
J gene: TRBJ1-2
CDR3 protein: CASSPPMEPGPRGYTF

V gene: TRBV28
J gene: TRBJ2-3
CDR3 protein: CASSYGAGGSTDTQYF

V gene: TRBV20-1
J gene: TRBJ2-7
CDR3 protein: CSASIAGGEQYF

V gene: TRBV11-2
J gene: TRBJ2-3
CDR3 protein: CAERGSTDTQYF

V gene: TRBV19
J gene: TRBJ1-4
CDR3 protein: CASSRKDRINNEKLFF

V gene: TRBV2
J gene: TRBJ1-5
CDR3 protein: CASSAIMQGELSNQPQHF

V gene: TRBV20-1
J gene: TRBJ2-2
CDR3 protein: CSARDLARGQNTGELFF

V gene: TRBV11-3
J gene: TRBJ2-2
CDR3 protein: CASSGTAAGELFF

V gene: TRBV7-3
J gene: TRBJ2-7
CDR3 protein: CASSLGVAGGPYEQYF

V gene: TRBV13
J gene: TRBJ2-7
CDR3 protein: CASSLFVESYEQYF

V gene: TRBV7-8
J gene: TRBJ2-2
CDR3 protein: CASSLTGTYTGELFF

V gene: TRBV30
J gene: TRBJ2-1
CDR3 protein: CAWSRTGNYNEQFF

V gene: TRBV28
J gene: TRBJ1-2
CDR3 protein: CATQGGTDYGYTF

V gene: TRBV5-1
J gene: TRBJ2-2
CDR3 protein: CASSWKGDTGELFF

V gene: TRBV11-2
J gene: TRBJ2-1
CDR3 protein: CASSLTGPTSNEQFF

V gene: TRBV28
J gene: TRBJ1-2
CDR3 protein: CASSPRTENGYTF

V gene: TRBV20-1
J gene: TRBJ2-5
CDR3 protein: CSAPEGGRGETQYF

V gene: TRBV27
J gene: TRBJ2-7
CDR3 protein: CASSNEESYEQYF

V gene: TRBV7-9
J gene: TRBJ2-1
CDR3 protein: CASSLLVGTSSNEQFF

V gene: TRBV13
J gene: TRBJ2-5
CDR3 protein: CASSTGAARGETQYF

V gene: TRBV7-2
J gene: TRBJ2-3
CDR3 protein: CASSSLLAHGDTQYF

V gene: TRBV6-2/TRBV6-3
J gene: TRBJ2-5
CDR3 protein: CASGTSGPQGTQYF

V gene: TRBV15
J gene: TRBJ2-3
CDR3 protein: CATSRGQVEGTDTQYF

V gene: TRBV14
J gene: TRBJ2-7
CDR3 protein: CASSNLLDGSYEQYF

V gene: TRBV4-3
J gene: TRBJ1-1
CDR3 protein: CASSQDPRGTEAFF

V gene: TRBV15
J gene: TRBJ2-7
CDR3 protein: CATSRDLASGYEQYF

V gene: TRBV15
J gene: TRBJ1-1
CDR3 protein: CATSAGGGWTEAFF